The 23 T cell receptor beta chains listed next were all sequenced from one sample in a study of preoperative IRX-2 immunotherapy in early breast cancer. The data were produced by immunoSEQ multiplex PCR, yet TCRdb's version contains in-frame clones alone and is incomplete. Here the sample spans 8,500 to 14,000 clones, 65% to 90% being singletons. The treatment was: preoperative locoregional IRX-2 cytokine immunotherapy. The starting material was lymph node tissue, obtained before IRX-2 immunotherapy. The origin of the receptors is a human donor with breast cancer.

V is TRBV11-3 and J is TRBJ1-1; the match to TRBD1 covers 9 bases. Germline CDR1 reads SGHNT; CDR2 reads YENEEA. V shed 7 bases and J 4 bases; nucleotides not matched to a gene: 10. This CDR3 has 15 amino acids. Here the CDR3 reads CASTRDRESGTEAFF. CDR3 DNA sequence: TGTGCCAGCACCCGGGACAGGGAATCAGGCACTGAAGCTTTCTTT.

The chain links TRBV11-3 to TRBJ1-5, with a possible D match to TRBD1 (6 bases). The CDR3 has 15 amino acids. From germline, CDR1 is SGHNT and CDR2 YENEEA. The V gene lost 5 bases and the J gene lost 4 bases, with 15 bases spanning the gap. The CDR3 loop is CASSRTEKLNQPQHF. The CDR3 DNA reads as TGTGCCAGCAGCCGGACAGAAAAATTAAATCAGCCCCAGCATTTT.

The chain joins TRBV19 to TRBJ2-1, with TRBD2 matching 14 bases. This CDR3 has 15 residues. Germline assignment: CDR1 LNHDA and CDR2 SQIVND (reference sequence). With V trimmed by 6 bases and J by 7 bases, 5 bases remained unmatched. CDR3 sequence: CASRGLAGVWNEQFF. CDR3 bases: TGTGCCAGTAGGGGACTAGCGGGAGTATGGAATGAGCAGTTCTTC.

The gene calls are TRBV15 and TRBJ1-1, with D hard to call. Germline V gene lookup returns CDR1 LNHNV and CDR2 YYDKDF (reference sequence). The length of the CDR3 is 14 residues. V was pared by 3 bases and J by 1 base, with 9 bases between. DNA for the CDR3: TGTGCCACCAGCAGGCCTTATACGAACACTGAAGCTTTCTTT. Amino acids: CATSRPYTNTEAFF.

CDR3: CASSPPTQGSYGYTF. The DNA for the CDR3 is TGTGCCAGCAGCCCGCCTACACAGGGATCTTATGGCTACACCTTC. The chain is built from TRBV11-3 and TRBJ1-2, with a tentative D call TRBD1 (6 bases). The CDR3 is 15 amino acids. Trimming took off 5 bases at V and 5 bases at J, with 18 bases between the two ends. Germline CDR1 is SGHNT and CDR2 is YENEEA.

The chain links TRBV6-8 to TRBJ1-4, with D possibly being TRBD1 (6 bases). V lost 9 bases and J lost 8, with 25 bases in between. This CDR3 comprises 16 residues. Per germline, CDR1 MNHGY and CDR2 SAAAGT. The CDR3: CASSLRGEMLSEKLFF. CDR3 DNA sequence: TGTGCCAGTTCCTTGAGGGGGGAGATGTTAAGCGAAAAACTGTTTTTT.

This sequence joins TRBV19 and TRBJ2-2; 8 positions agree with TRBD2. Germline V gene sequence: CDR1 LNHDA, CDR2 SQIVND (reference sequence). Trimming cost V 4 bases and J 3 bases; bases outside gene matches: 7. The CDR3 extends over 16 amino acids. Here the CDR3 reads CASSNRGGLDTGELFF. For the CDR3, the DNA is TGTGCCAGTAGTAATCGGGGGGGTCTGGACACCGGGGAGCTGTTTTTT.

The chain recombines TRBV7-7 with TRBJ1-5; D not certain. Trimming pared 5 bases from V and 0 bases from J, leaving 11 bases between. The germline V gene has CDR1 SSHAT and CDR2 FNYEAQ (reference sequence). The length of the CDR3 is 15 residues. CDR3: CASSQDYYSNQPQHF. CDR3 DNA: TGTGCCAGCAGCCAGGACTATTATAGCAATCAGCCCCAGCATTTT. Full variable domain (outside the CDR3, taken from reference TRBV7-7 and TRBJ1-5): GAGVSQSPRYKVTKRGQDVTLRCDPISSHATLYWYQQALGQGPEFLTYFNYEAQPDKSGLPSDRFSAERPEGSISTLTIQRTEQRDSAMYRCASSQDYYSNQPQHFGDGTRLSIL.

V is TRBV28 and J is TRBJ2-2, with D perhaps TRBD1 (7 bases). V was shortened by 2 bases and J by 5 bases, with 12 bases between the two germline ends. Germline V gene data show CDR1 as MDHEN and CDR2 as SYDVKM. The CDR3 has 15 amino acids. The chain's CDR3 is CASSLIQGRTGELFF. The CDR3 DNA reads TGTGCCAGCAGTTTAATACAGGGGAGGACCGGGGAGCTGTTTTTT.

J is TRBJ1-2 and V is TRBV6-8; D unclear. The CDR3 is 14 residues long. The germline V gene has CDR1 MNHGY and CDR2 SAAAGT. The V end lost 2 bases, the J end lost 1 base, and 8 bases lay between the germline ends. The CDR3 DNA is TGTGCCAGCAGTTACGGATCCTTTAACTATGGCTACACCTTC. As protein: CASSYGSFNYGYTF.

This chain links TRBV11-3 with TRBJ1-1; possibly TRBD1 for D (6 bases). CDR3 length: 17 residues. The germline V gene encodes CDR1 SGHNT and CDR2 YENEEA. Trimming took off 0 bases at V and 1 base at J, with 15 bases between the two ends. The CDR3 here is CASSLEGGTGPNTEAFF. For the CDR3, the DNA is TGTGCCAGCAGCTTAGAAGGGGGGACGGGCCCGAACACTGAAGCTTTCTTT. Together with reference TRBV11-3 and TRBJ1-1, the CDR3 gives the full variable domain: EAGVVQSPRYKIIEKKQPVAFWCNPISGHNTLYWYLQNLGQGPELLIRYENEEAVDDSQLPKDRFSAERLKGVDSTLKIQPAELGDSAVYLCASSLEGGTGPNTEAFFGQGTRLTVV.

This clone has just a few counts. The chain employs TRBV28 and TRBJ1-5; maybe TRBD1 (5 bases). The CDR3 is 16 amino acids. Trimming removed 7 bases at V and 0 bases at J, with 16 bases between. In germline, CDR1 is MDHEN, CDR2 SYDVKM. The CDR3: CASTLTRVFSNQPQHF. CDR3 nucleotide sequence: TGTGCCAGCACCCTTACCAGGGTTTTTAGCAATCAGCCCCAGCATTTT.

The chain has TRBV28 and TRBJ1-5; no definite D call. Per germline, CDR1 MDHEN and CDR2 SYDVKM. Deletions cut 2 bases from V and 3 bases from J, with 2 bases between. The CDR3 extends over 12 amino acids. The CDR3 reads CASSLPNQPQHF. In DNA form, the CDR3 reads TGTGCCAGCAGTTTACCCAATCAGCCCCAGCATTTT.

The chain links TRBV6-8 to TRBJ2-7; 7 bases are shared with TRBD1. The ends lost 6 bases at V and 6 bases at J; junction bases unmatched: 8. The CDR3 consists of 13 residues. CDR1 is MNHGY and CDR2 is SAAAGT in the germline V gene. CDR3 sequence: CASRRQGGSEQYF. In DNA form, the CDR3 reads TGTGCCAGCAGGCGACAGGGCGGTAGCGAGCAGTACTTC.

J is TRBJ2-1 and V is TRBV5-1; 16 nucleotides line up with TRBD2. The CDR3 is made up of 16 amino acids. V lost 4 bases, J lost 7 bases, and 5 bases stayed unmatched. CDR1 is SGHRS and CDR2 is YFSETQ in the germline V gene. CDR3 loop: CASSPGTSGRANEQFF. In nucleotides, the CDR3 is TGCGCCAGCAGCCCCGGGACTAGCGGGAGGGCGAATGAGCAGTTCTTC.

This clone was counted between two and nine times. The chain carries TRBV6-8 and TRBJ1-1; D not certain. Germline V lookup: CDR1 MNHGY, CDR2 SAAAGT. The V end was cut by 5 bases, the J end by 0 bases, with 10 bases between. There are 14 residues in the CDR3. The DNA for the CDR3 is TGTGCCAGCAGTGTGGTAGGGATGAACACTGAAGCTTTCTTT. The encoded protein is CASSVVGMNTEAFF.

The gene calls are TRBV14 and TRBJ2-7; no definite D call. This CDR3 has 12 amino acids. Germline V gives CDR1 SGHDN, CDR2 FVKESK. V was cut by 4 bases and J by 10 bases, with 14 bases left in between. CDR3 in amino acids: CASSPGRLGQYF. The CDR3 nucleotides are TGTGCCAGCAGCCCCGGACGTCTGGGACAGTACTTC.

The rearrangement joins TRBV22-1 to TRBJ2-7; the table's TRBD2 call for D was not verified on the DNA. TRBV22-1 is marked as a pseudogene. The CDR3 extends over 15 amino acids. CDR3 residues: CASSGSGRAIYEQYF. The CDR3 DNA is TGTGCCAGCAGTGGTAGCGGGAGGGCCATCTACGAGCAGTACTTC.

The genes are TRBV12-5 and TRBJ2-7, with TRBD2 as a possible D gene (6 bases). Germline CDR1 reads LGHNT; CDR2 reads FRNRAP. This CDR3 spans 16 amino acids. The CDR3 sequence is CASNRAAGSLFYEQYF. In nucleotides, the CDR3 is TGTGCCAGCAATAGGGCCGCCGGGAGCCTCTTCTACGAGCAGTACTTC. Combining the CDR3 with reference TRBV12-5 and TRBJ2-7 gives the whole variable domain DARVTQTPRHKVTEMGQEVTMRCQPILGHNTVFWYRQTMMQGLELLAYFRNRAPLDDSGMPKDRFSAEMPDATLATLKIQPSEPRDSAVYFCASNRAAGSLFYEQYFGPGTRLTVT.

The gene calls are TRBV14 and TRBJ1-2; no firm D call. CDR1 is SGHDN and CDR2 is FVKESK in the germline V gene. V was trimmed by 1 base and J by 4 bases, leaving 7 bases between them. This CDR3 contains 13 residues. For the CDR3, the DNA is TGTGCCAGCAGCCAAGGGGGTATCTATGGCTACACCTTC. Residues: CASSQGGIYGYTF.

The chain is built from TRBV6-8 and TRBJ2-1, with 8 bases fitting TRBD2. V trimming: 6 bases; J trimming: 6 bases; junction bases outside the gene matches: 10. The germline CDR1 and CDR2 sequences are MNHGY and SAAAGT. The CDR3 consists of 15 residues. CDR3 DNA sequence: TGTGCCAGCAGGCCCCGGGAGGGCCGTCTCAATGAGCAGTTCTTC. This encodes CASRPREGRLNEQFF.

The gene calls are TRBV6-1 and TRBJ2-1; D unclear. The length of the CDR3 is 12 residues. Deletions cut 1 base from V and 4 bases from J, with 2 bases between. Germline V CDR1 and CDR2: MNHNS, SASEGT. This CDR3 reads CASSEVYNEQFF. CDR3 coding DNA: TGTGCCAGCAGTGAAGTTTACAATGAGCAGTTCTTC.

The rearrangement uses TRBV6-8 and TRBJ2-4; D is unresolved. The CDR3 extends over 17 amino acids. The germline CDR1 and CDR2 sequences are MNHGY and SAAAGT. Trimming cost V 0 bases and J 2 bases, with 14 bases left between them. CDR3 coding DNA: TGTGCCAGCAGTTACTCTGCGGAGACGCCTCCCAAAAACATTCAGTACTTC. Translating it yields CASSYSAETPPKNIQYF.